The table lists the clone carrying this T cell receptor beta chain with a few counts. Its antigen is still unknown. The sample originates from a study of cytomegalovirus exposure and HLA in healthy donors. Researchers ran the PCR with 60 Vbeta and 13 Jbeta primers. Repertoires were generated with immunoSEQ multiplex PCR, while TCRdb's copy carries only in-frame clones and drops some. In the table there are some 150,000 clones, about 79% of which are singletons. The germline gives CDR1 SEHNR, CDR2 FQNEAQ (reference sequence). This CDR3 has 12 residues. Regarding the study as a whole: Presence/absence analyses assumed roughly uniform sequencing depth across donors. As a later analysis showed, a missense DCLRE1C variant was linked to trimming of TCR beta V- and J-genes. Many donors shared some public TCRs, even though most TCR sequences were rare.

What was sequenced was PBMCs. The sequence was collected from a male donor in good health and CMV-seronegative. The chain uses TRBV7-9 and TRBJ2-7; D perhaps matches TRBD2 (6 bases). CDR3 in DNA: TGTGCGGGAGGTGGGGATTTCGGCGAGCAGTACTTC. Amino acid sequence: CAGGGDFGEQYF.